This TCR beta chain was recorded in a study of early T cells in non-severe SARS-CoV-2 infection. As for the study in general: Sequencing was performed on bulk RNA from unsorted whole blood, leaving chains unpaired.

This clonotype was seen a few times. TCRdb re-derived calls from the 5' RACE reads in MiXCR, one entry per CDR3 protein. The profile shows just under 60,000 distinct CDR3 sequences, 6.5% to 8.5% of them singletons. Germline-derived CDR1 and CDR2 are SQVTM and ANQGSEA. This CDR3 is 14 amino acids long. The ends were cut back, 3 bases at V and 2 bases at J, with 12 bases in the middle. Sequencing was done on a sample of whole blood. The sequence came from an adult who was a healthcare worker with PCR-confirmed SARS-CoV-2 infection or an uninfected control (not recorded which). The chain carries TRBV29-1 and TRBJ2-3; D remains unclear. CDR3 nucleotide sequence: TGCAGCGTTGACGCCCCAGTTATCACAGATACGCAGTATTTT. This gives the protein CSVDAPVITDTQYF.